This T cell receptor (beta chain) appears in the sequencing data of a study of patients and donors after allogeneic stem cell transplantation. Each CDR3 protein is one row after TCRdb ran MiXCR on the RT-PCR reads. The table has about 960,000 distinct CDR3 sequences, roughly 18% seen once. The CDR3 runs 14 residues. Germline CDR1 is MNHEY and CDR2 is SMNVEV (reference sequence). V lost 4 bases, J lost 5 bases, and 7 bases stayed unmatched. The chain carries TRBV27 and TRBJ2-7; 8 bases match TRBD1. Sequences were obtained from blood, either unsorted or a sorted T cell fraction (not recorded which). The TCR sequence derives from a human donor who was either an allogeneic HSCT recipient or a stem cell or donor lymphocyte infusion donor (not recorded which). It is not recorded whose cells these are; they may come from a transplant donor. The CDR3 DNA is TGTGCCAGCAGTTACAGGGGGAGTGTGCACGAGCAGTACTTC. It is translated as CASSYRGSVHEQYF.